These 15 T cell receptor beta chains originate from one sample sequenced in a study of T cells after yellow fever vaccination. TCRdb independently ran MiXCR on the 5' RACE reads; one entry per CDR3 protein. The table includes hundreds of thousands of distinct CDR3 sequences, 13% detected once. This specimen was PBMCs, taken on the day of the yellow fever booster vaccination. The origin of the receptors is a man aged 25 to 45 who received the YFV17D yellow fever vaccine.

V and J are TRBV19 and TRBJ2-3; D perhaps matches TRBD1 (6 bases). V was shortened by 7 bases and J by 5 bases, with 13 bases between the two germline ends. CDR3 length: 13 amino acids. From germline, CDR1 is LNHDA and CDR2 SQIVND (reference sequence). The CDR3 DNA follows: TGTGCCAGTACCCCACAGGGAAGAGATACGCAGTATTTT. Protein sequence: CASTPQGRDTQYF.

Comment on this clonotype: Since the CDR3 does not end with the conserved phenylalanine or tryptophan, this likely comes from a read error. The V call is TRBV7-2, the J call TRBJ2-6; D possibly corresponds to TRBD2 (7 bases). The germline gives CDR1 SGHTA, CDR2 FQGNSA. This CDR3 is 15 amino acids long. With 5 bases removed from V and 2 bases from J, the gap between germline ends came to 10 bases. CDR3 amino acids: CASSLGGAGANVLTS. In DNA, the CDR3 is TGTGCCAGCAGCCTAGGGGGGGCTGGGGCCAACGTCCTGACTTCC.

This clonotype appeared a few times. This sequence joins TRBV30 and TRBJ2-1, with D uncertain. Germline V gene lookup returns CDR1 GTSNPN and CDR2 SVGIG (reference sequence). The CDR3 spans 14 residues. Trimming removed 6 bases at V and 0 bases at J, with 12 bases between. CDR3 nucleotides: TGTGCCTGCAAAAAGGAGAGCTCCTACAATGAGCAGTTCTTC. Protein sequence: CACKKESSYNEQFF.

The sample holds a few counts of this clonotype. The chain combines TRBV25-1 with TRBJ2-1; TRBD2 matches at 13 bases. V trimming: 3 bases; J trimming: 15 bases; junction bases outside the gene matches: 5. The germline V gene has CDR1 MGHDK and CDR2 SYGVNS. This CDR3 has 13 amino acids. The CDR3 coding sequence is TGTGCCAGCAGTGACACTAGCGGGAGGGAATTGTTCTTC. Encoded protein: CASSDTSGRELFF.

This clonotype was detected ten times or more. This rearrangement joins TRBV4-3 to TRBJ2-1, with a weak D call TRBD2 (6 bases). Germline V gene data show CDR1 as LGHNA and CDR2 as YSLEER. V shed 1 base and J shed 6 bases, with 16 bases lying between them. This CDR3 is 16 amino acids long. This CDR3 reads CASSQVQGGGGNEQFF. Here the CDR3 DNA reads TGCGCCAGCAGCCAAGTTCAGGGAGGAGGTGGCAATGAGCAGTTCTTC.

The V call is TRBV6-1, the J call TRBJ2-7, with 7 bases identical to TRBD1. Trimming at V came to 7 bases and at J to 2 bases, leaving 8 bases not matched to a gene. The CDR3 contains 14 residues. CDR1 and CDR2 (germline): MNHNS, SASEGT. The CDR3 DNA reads TGTGCCAGCACCCCCCCGACAGGGACCTACGAGCAGTACTTC. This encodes CASTPPTGTYEQYF.

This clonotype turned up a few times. The CDR3 here is CASSQGQGRSEQFF. Here the CDR3 DNA reads TGTGCCAGCAGCCAGGGACAGGGGAGGTCTGAGCAGTTCTTC. The chain carries TRBV3-1 and TRBJ2-1; 10 bases map to TRBD1. V gave up 3 bases and J gave up 9 bases; unmatched junction bases: 5. Looked up from germline, CDR1 is LGHDT and CDR2 is YNNKEL (reference sequence). The CDR3 has 14 amino acids.

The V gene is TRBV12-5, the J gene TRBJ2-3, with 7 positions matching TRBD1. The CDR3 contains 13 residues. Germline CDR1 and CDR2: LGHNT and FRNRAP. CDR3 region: CVSGQQGPDTQYF. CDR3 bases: TGTGTCAGTGGACAACAGGGGCCAGATACGCAGTATTTT.

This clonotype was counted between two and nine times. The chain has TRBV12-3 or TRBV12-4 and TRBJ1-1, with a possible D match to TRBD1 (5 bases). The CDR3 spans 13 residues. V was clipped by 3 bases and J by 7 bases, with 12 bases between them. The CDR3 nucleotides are TGTGCCAGCAGTTTCCTAGGGACGGATGAAGCTTTCTTT. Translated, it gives CASSFLGTDEAFF.

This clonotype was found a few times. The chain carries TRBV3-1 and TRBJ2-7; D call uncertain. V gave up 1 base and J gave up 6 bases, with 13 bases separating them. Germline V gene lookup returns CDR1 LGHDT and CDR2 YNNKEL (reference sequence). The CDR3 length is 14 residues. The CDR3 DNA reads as TGTGCCAGCAGCCAAGGAACTGACCAAAGCGAGCAGTACTTC. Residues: CASSQGTDQSEQYF.

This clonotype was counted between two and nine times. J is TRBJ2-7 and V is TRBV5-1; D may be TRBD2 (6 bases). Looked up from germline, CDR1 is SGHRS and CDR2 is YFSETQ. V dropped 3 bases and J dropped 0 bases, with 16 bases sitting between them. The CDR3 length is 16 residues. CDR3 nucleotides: TGCGCCAGCAGCTCGGGACTGGACTTAATCTCCTACGAGCAGTACTTC. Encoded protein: CASSSGLDLISYEQYF.

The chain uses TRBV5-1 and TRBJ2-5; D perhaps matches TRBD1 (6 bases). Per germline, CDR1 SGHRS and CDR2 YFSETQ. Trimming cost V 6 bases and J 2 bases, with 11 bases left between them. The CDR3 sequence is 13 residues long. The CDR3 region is CASNIRGQETQYF. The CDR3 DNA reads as TGCGCCAGCAATATCAGGGGACAAGAGACCCAGTACTTC. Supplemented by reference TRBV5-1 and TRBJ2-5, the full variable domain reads KAGVTQTPRYLIKTRGQQVTLSCSPISGHRSVSWYQQTPGQGLQFLFEYFSETQRNKGNFPGRFSGRQFSNSRSEMNVSTLELGDSALYLCASNIRGQETQYFGPGTRLLVL.

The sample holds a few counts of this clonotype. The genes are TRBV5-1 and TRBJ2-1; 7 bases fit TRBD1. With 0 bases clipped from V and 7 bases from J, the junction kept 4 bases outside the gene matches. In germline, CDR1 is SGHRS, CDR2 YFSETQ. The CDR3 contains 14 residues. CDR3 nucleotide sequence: TGCGCCAGCAGCTTGGAGGGGGCTCGGAATGAGCAGTTCTTC. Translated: CASSLEGARNEQFF.

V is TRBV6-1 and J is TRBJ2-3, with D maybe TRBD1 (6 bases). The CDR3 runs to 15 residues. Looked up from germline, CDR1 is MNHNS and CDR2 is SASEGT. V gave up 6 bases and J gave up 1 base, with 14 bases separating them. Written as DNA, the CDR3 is TGTGCCAGCAGGCCAGGACAGATTCGCACAGATACGCAGTATTTT. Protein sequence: CASRPGQIRTDTQYF.

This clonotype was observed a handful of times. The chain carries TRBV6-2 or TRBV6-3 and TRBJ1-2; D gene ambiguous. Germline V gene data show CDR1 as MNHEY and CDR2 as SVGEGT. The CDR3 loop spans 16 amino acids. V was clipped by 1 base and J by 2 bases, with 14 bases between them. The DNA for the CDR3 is TGTGCCAGCAGTTACTACCCAACCCGGGTCAACTATGGCTACACCTTC. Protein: CASSYYPTRVNYGYTF.